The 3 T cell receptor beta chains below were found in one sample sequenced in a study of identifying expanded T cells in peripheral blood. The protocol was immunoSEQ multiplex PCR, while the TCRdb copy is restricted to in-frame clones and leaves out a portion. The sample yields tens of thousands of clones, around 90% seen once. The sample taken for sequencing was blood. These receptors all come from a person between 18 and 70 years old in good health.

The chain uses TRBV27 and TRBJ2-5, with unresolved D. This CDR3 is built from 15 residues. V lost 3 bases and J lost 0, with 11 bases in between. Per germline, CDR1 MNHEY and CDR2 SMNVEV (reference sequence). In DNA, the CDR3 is TGTGCCAGCAGTTTGCGTCAGGACCACCAAGAGACCCAGTACTTC. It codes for CASSLRQDHQETQYF.

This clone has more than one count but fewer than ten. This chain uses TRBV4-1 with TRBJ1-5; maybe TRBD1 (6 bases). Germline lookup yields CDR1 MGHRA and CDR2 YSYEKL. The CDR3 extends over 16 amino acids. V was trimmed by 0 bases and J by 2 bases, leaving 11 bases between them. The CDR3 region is CASSQDGSGGNQPQHF. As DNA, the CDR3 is TGCGCCAGCAGCCAAGATGGTTCAGGGGGCAATCAGCCCCAGCATTTT.

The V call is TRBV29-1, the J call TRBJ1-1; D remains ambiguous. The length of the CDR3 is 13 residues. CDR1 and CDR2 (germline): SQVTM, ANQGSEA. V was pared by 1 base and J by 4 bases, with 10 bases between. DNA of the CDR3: TGCAGCGTTGAAGGTGTGATTAGCACTGAAGCTTTCTTT. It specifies CSVEGVISTEAFF.